This TCR beta chain was sequenced for a study of blood T cell repertoires in COVID-19 (dated by TCRdb to 2018 to 2021). Describing the broader study: Samples from collaborators originated in the United States, Italy and Spain and spanned both the acute and convalescent phases of COVID-19. Where HLA class I and class II types were available, the types were taken from metadata supplied by the sample provider, not from assay-based typing. The repertoires were made available in a free public database intended to serve as a resource for research on the immune response to SARS-CoV-2. Sample metadata almost always included a de-identified subject ID, COVID-19 status, age in years and sex. The material from the prospective study consisted of cDNA or gDNA derived from T cells, B-cell-depleted T cells, or PBMCs. Subjects who had been exposed to COVID-19, were actively infected with it, or had recovered from it provided the deeply sampled blood TCRbeta repertoires that made up the dataset. The samples were drawn from the first 160 participants of the ongoing ImmuneRACE study and from over a thousand subjects provided by 6 global collaborators.

As for this clone: Its cognate antigen has yet to be identified. Nothing much larger sits one base from this clone, and base qualities are not available.

The junction carries 17 bases between V and J, which are trimmed by 4 bases and 8 bases respectively. The CDR3 sequence holds 14 residues, the cysteine and phenylalanine included. Just CDR3 DNA is preserved here, 42 bases in frame from base 1. CDR1 and CDR2 are drawn from the germline V gene: MNHEY, SVGAGI. TCRbeta CDR3 regions were amplified from genomic DNA by means of the immunoSEQ Assay, a bias-controlled multiplex PCR. From the authors' description of their analysis: Nucleated cell counts per sample were estimated from amplification of reference gene primers within the assay. To quantify the absolute abundance of each unique TCRbeta CDR3 rearrangement, sequence reads were collapsed and filtered. For each sample, productive Simpson clonality was calculated by taking the square root of Simpson's diversity index across productive rearrangements. In TCRdb, the immuneACCESS table is reduced to in-frame sequences with V and J assigned. These tables do not hold every clone; where another copy was compared, an unresolved V gene accounts for under half, and the others remain unexplained. V, J and clone size reflect that table, while D and trimming were determined from the DNA. Across this sample there are 140,000 or so clones, with 85% to 90% seen only once. The ten largest account for roughly 8% of the sample.

Whole blood was collected in K2EDTA tubes by collaborating institutions according to the institutions' own protocols. For TCRbeta analysis, collaborator samples were shipped as frozen whole blood, as isolated PBMCs, or as DNA extracted from either sample type. Broad study findings and their caveats: How much clinical and demographic metadata was included differed by source and by participant, and the metadata was provided uncurated.

This TCR derives from a woman in her 50s with active or convalescent COVID-19. Sequenced: peripheral blood. The V and J segments used are TRBV6-5 and TRBJ1-1, and the D gene may be TRBD1, 5 bases matching. In nucleotide form, the sequence is TGTGCCAGCAGTTCCCCGGAAATGGAGGGGGAAGCTTTCTTT. This is translated as CASSSPEMEGEAFF.